This entry is about one TCR beta chain. No antigen is known for it. 13 Jbeta primers and 60 Vbeta primers were used for the PCR. Produced via immunoSEQ multiplex PCR; TCRdb's table is partial and in-frame only. Its listing shows approximately 210,000 clones. CDR3 length: 16 residues. With V trimmed by 4 bases and J by 6 bases, 11 bases remained unmatched. Germline V gene data show CDR1 as SEHNR and CDR2 as FQNEAQ (reference sequence). The sample comes from a study of cytomegalovirus exposure and HLA in healthy donors. Study-wide results and caveats: Cytomegalovirus status, reportedly, was diagnosed with high specificity and sensitivity by the classifier. Sequences of the TCR beta chain were said to predict the HLA-A and HLA-B alleles of most subjects accurately.

Sequences were obtained from PBMCs. This sequence joins TRBV7-9 and TRBJ2-3, with 9 positions matching TRBD2. This clonotype was obtained from a woman in her thirties in good health and CMV-seropositive. This chain's CDR3 is CASSSVSGGYRDTQYF. The CDR3, as DNA: TGTGCCAGCAGCTCCGTTAGCGGGGGTTACCGGGATACGCAGTATTTT.